The 13 T cell receptor beta chains below come from one sample, sequenced in a study of cytomegalovirus exposure and HLA in healthy donors. TCRdb's table, derived via immunoSEQ multiplex PCR, lists solely in-frame clones and lacks some. The sample includes a few hundred thousand clones, around 91% of them seen just once. Source material: PBMCs. The receptors come from a woman in her thirties in good health and CMV-seronegative.

The chain recombines TRBV27 with TRBJ1-5; 8 bases fit TRBD1. Germline V gene sequence: CDR1 MNHEY, CDR2 SMNVEV (reference sequence). This CDR3 contains 21 residues. The ends lost 4 bases at V and 0 bases at J; junction bases unmatched: 20. The CDR3 coding sequence is TGTGCCAGCAGTTCCCGGACAGGGTGGACATCTTTCTTGAATAGCAATCAGCCCCAGCATTTT. It specifies CASSSRTGWTSFLNSNQPQHF.

This rearrangement joins TRBV27 to TRBJ2-1; 9 bases agree with TRBD2. The V gene end was trimmed by 3 bases and the J gene end by 10 bases; junction bases not matched to a gene: 7. This CDR3 region has 14 residues. CDR1 MNHEY and CDR2 SMNVEV come from the germline V gene (reference sequence). CDR3 loop: CASSFLAGRGEQFF. The CDR3 region has the DNA TGTGCCAGCAGTTTCCTAGCGGGACGCGGGGAGCAGTTCTTC.

The genes are TRBV20-1 and TRBJ2-7; unclear D gene. V lost 3 bases to trimming and J lost 6 bases, with 9 bases between them. This CDR3 has 11 amino acids. The V gene's germline CDR1 is DFQATT and CDR2 SNEGSKA (reference sequence). The CDR3 reads CSARVSSEQYF. The CDR3 coding sequence is TGCAGTGCTAGGGTCTCTTCCGAGCAGTACTTC.

A single count supports this clone. V usage is TRBV30 and J usage is TRBJ2-5; no definite D call. V was cut by 4 bases and J by 0 bases, with 3 bases left in between. Germline-derived CDR1 and CDR2 are GTSNPN and SVGIG (reference sequence). CDR3 length: 11 amino acids. The CDR3 loop is CAWMDQETQYF. The CDR3 DNA sequence: TGTGCCTGGATGGACCAAGAGACCCAGTACTTC.

The chain recombines TRBV10-1 with TRBJ2-7, with TRBD2 identical over 9 bases. The ends lost 6 bases at V and 5 bases at J; junction bases unmatched: 17. Germline CDR1 WNHNN, CDR2 SYGVQD (reference sequence). CDR3 length equals 17 residues. CDR3 in amino acids: CASSRWGGRASRNEQYF. Here the CDR3 DNA reads TGCGCCAGCAGCCGCTGGGGCGGGAGGGCCTCAAGAAACGAGCAGTACTTC.

This clone was recorded only once. This chain joins TRBV19 and TRBJ2-7, with D unresolved. V shed 5 bases and J shed 3 bases, with 11 bases lying between them. The CDR3 runs 13 residues. Germline-derived CDR1 and CDR2 are LNHDA and SQIVND (reference sequence). In nucleotides, the CDR3 is TGTGCCAGTAGTGATTCGGGTTACTACGAGCAGTACTTC. Translated: CASSDSGYYEQYF. Looking up the rest from reference TRBV19 and TRBJ2-7 gives the full variable domain: DGGITQSPKYLFRKEGQNVTLSCEQNLNHDAMYWYRQDPGQGLRLIYYSQIVNDFQKGDIAEGYSVSREKKESFPLTVTSAQKNPTAFYLCASSDSGYYEQYFGPGTRLTVT.

The rearrangement uses TRBV7-9 and TRBJ2-1; D perhaps matches TRBD2 (6 bases). Trimming removed 6 bases at V and 7 bases at J, with 22 bases between. This CDR3 contains 16 residues. CDR1 and CDR2 (germline): SEHNR, FQNEAQ (reference sequence). The CDR3 is CASSSKGGGNTNEQFF. Here the CDR3 DNA reads TGTGCCAGCAGTTCAAAGGGTGGAGGGAATACAAATGAGCAGTTCTTC. Supplemented by reference TRBV7-9 and TRBJ2-1, the full variable domain reads DTGVSQNPRHKITKRGQNVTFRCDPISEHNRLYWYRQTLGQGPEFLTYFQNEAQLEKSRLLSDRFSAERPKGSFSTLEIQRTEQGDSAMYLCASSSKGGGNTNEQFFGPGTRLTVL.

J is TRBJ2-1 and V is TRBV27; 11 bases fit TRBD2. Germline trimming cut 4 bases from V and 8 bases from J; bases unmatched to any gene: 7. This CDR3 is 15 amino acids long. CDR1 MNHEY and CDR2 SMNVEV come from the germline V gene (reference sequence). CDR3 amino acids: CASSSLAGGPYEQFF. The CDR3, as DNA: TGTGCCAGCAGTTCCCTAGCGGGGGGTCCGTATGAGCAGTTCTTC.

J is TRBJ2-1 and V is TRBV28, with 10 bases lining up with TRBD1. The CDR3 is 15 residues long. V lost 6 bases, J lost 8 bases, and 10 bases stayed unmatched. The germline V gene encodes CDR1 MDHEN and CDR2 SYDVKM. DNA of the CDR3: TGTGCCAGCAGACCCCCGGGACAGGGGCGACATGAGCAGTTCTTC. This sequence encodes CASRPPGQGRHEQFF.

CDR3 sequence (DNA): TGTGCCAGCAGCCAAGCCCTAGCGACAGGGAATGAGCAGTTCTTC. Its protein is CASSQALATGNEQFF. This chain joins TRBV14 and TRBJ2-1, with D perhaps matching TRBD1 (7 bases). The V gene's germline CDR1 is SGHDN and CDR2 FVKESK. V lost 1 base, J lost 7 bases, and 14 bases lay in between. The CDR3 contains 15 residues.

The chain has TRBV7-9 and TRBJ2-3, with 10 bases identical to TRBD1. Looked up from germline, CDR1 is SEHNR and CDR2 is FQNEAQ (reference sequence). V was clipped by 0 bases and J by 6 bases; unmatched bases: 3. This CDR3 region has 15 residues. This CDR3 reads CASSLAGQGDDTQYF. CDR3 in DNA: TGTGCCAGCAGCTTAGCCGGACAGGGGGATGATACGCAGTATTTT.

The gene calls are TRBV9 and TRBJ1-2; D is unclear. V gave up 5 bases and J gave up 6 bases, with 11 bases separating them. Germline V lookup: CDR1 SGDLS, CDR2 YYNGEE. The CDR3 consists of 12 residues. In DNA, the CDR3 is TGTGCCAGCAGTTCGGGCCAACATGGCTACACCTTC. Translated: CASSSGQHGYTF.

The chain employs TRBV4-3 and TRBJ2-7; 7 positions agree with TRBD2. Losses at the gene ends were 6 bases for V and 3 bases for J; bases not matched to a gene: 14. The CDR3 is made up of 16 amino acids. Germline CDR1 reads LGHNA; CDR2 reads YSLEER. CDR3 sequence (DNA): TGCGCCAGCAGTCGAAACTATCGGGAGGATTACTACGAGCAGTACTTC. Translating it yields CASSRNYREDYYEQYF.